These T cell receptor beta chains were read from a single sample in a study of cytomegalovirus exposure and HLA in healthy donors. Sequencing was performed with immunoSEQ multiplex PCR; in TCRdb, only in-frame clones are kept and a portion is missing. This sample contains more than 70,000 clones. Sequencing was done on a sample of PBMCs. The receptors were sampled from a woman aged 55 to 70 in good health and CMV-seronegative. The CDR3 runs from the conserved cysteine through the conserved F or W. A D gene is named only where the DNA matches it firmly.

CDR3,DNA,V,D,J
CASRRPGQGSYEQYF,TGTGCCAGCAGGAGACCGGGACAGGGTTCCTACGAGCAGTACTTC,TRBV2,TRBD1,TRBJ2-7
CASSLSSGRSNEQFF,TGCGCCAGCAGCTTGAGTAGCGGGAGGAGCAATGAGCAGTTCTTC,TRBV5-1,TRBD2,TRBJ2-1
CASSFSRGRTLLNIQYF,TGTGCCAGCAGTTTCTCCAGGGGCCGCACCCTATTAAACATTCAGTACTTC,TRBV28,NA,TRBJ2-4
CASSYGTGTYGYTF,TGTGCCAGCAGTTACGGGACAGGGACCTATGGCTACACCTTC,TRBV6-6,TRBD1,TRBJ1-2
CASSITGLNTEAFF,TGTGCCAGTAGTATCACAGGGTTGAACACTGAAGCTTTCTTT,TRBV19,NA,TRBJ1-1
CASSPTGIDGYTF,TGTGCCAGCAGTCCGACAGGGATTGATGGCTACACCTTC,TRBV6-6,TRBD1,TRBJ1-2
CAARREQGEQFF,TGTGCCGCTCGGCGGGAGCAAGGTGAGCAGTTCTTC,TRBV10-3,TRBD2,TRBJ2-1
CAWGTNRNRQFF,TGTGCCTGGGGGACTAACCGGAACAGGCAGTTCTTC,TRBV30,TRBD2,TRBJ2-1
CASSLTSATGLNSPLHF,TGTGCCAGCAGTTTAACCTCGGCGACAGGGCTGAATTCACCCCTCCACTTT,TRBV27,TRBD1,TRBJ1-6
CASSGGTAGNYGYTF,TGTGCCAGCAGTGGTGGGACAGCGGGTAACTATGGCTACACCTTC,TRBV6-4,TRBD1,TRBJ1-2
CASRGRAGRYEQYF,TGTGCCAGCCGTGGGAGGGCGGGACGCTACGAGCAGTACTTC,TRBV6-5,TRBD2,TRBJ2-7
CATSPGGAPHEQYF,TGTGCCACATCGCCGGGGGGAGCCCCCCACGAGCAGTACTTC,TRBV4-2,TRBD2,TRBJ2-7
CASGQGGGKEKLFF,TGTGCCAGCGGGCAAGGGGGGGGAAAGGAAAAACTGTTTTTT,TRBV28,NA,TRBJ1-4
CASSTEGGYGYTF,TGTGCCAGTTCGACTGAGGGTGGCTATGGCTACACCTTC,TRBV2,NA,TRBJ1-2
CSVGRGLNEKLFF,TGCAGCGTTGGACGGGGACTTAATGAAAAACTGTTTTTT,TRBV29-1,NA,TRBJ1-4
CAWSAGNTIYF,TGTGCCTGGAGTGCGGGAAACACCATATATTTT,TRBV30,NA,TRBJ1-3
CASSLAQGDSEAFF,TGTGCCAGTAGTCTAGCACAGGGTGATTCTGAAGCTTTCTTT,TRBV19,NA,TRBJ1-1
CATSIGTSGRGEQFF,TGTGCCACCAGCATAGGGACTAGCGGGAGGGGTGAGCAGTTCTTC,TRBV15,TRBD2,TRBJ2-1
CARSPGQGSYEQYF,TGTGCCAGAAGCCCGGGACAGGGATCCTACGAGCAGTACTTC,TRBV5-3,TRBD1,TRBJ2-7
CASSYAGLAGAEQYF,TGTGCCAGCAGTTACGCCGGACTAGCTGGCGCCGAGCAGTACTTC,TRBV6-5,TRBD2,TRBJ2-7
CASTLAGAGNIQYF,TGTGCCAGCACCTTAGCGGGAGCGGGAAACATTCAGTACTTC,TRBV6-1,TRBD2,TRBJ2-4
CASSATGGLNNEQFF,TGCGCCAGCAGTGCGACGGGGGGCCTCAACAATGAGCAGTTCTTC,TRBV10-2,NA,TRBJ2-1
CASSFDSREAFF,TGCGCCAGCAGCTTCGACAGCCGCGAAGCTTTCTTT,TRBV5-1,NA,TRBJ1-1
CASRPTGDEQYF,TGTGCCAGCAGACCGACAGGGGACGAGCAGTACTTC,TRBV5-6,TRBD1,TRBJ2-7
CASSFDRVSYNEQFF,TGTGCCAGCTCATTCGACAGGGTTTCGTACAATGAGCAGTTCTTC,TRBV18,TRBD1,TRBJ2-1
CASSQEGGGPQPQHF,TGTGCCAGCAGCCAAGAAGGGGGGGGGCCACAGCCCCAGCATTTT,TRBV4-2,NA,TRBJ1-5
CASSADRGNTGELFF,TGTGCCAGCAGCGCTGACAGGGGCAACACCGGGGAGCTGTTTTTT,TRBV7-9,TRBD1,TRBJ2-2
CASSRDSSLNTIYF,TGTGCCAGCAGCCGGGACAGCTCTTTAAACACCATATATTTT,TRBV11-2,TRBD1,TRBJ1-3
CASSLAAGALVKTQYF,TGTGCCAGCAGCTTAGCGGCGGGAGCTTTGGTGAAGACCCAGTACTTC,TRBV7-6,TRBD2,TRBJ2-5
CASGPPPGYEQYF,TGTGCCAGCGGACCGCCCCCGGGGTACGAGCAGTACTTC,TRBV28,NA,TRBJ2-7
CASSLGGRRYGYTF,TGTGCCAGCAGTTTGGGGGGGAGGAGATATGGCTACACCTTC,TRBV28,NA,TRBJ1-2
CAWGAWTASDEKLFF,TGTGCCTGGGGGGCTTGGACGGCAAGTGATGAAAAACTGTTTTTT,TRBV30,NA,TRBJ1-4
CPLGHLYQETQYF,TGCCCCTTGGGGCACCTGTACCAAGAGACCCAGTACTTC,TRBV23-1,NA,TRBJ2-5
CASSQVAGGGEQFF,TGCGCCAGCAGCCAAGTGGCGGGGGGCGGTGAGCAGTTCTTC,TRBV4-1,TRBD2,TRBJ2-1
CATLSGMSGELFF,TGTGCCACCCTGAGCGGGATGTCAGGGGAGCTGTTTTTT,TRBV28,TRBD2,TRBJ2-2
CASTPKDGAEQYF,TGTGCCAGCACTCCCAAAGATGGGGCCGAGCAGTACTTC,TRBV11-1,NA,TRBJ2-7